The present TCR beta chain was sequenced within a study of long-term antiretroviral therapy in people with HIV. General study findings and limits: Clones showing expansion before ART dominated the repertoire at all time points. ART preceded a rise in diversity that nonetheless stayed lower than in transplant donor controls.

immunoSEQ v3.0 was run at survey level. About 40,000-55,000 T-cell genomes per sample were the sequencing target. The protocol was immunoSEQ multiplex PCR, while the TCRdb copy is restricted to in-frame clones and leaves out a portion. Of under 40,000 clones in the sample, about 88% were seen once. About this clone: Antigen unknown.

The CDR3 runs to 15 residues. The germline CDR1 and CDR2 sequences are SGHDT and YYEEEE. The V end was cut by 4 bases, the J end by 6 bases, with 19 bases between. Going into DNA extraction, samples held roughly 0.85-11 million cryopreserved PBMC. The TCR was taken from a woman aged 25-40 years with HIV. J is TRBJ1-2 and V is TRBV5-6; D is perhaps TRBD1 (5 bases). This material consisted of unsorted PBMCs, taken just over 2.7 years before starting antiretroviral therapy. The DNA of the CDR3 is TGTGCCAGCAGCCCGGCGGGACTTTTTATCCATGGCTACACCTTC. It translates to CASSPAGLFIHGYTF.